These 18 T cell receptor beta chains came from one sample sequenced in a study of blood T cell repertoires in COVID-19. This table comes from immunoSEQ multiplex PCR, and its TCRdb copy is limited to in-frame clones, with some not included. The table has approximately 280,000 clones, roughly 90% seen once. Sequenced material: peripheral blood. The receptors were gathered from a woman in her twenties or thirties with COVID-19, enrolled during active disease.

The chain uses TRBV30 and TRBJ1-2; D unresolved. V was pared by 1 base and J by 4 bases, with 7 bases between. This CDR3 contains 12 residues. CDR1 and CDR2 (germline): GTSNPN, SVGIG (reference sequence). Written as DNA, the CDR3 is TGTGCCTGGAGTGCGGTTTTCTATGGCTACACCTTC. This gives the protein CAWSAVFYGYTF.

V and J are TRBV11-1 and TRBJ2-1; 11 nucleotides align to TRBD1. With V trimmed by 5 bases and J by 5 bases, 5 bases remained unmatched. The CDR3 is 15 amino acids. CDR1 and CDR2 (germline): SGHAT, FQDESV (reference sequence). The CDR3 loop is CASSPRTGGNNEQFF. CDR3 nucleotide sequence: TGTGCCAGCAGCCCAAGGACAGGGGGCAACAATGAGCAGTTCTTC.

The V gene is TRBV2, the J gene TRBJ2-5; D is possibly TRBD2 (6 bases). The CDR3 covers 14 residues. V lost 2 bases, J lost 5 bases, and 12 bases lay in between. The germline gives CDR1 SNHLY, CDR2 FYNNEI. CDR3 in DNA: TGTGCCAGCAGTGAATCGGGGGTGGAGGAGACCCAGTACTTC. The encoded protein is CASSESGVEETQYF.

This chain links TRBV12-3 or TRBV12-4 with TRBJ2-7, with a tentative D call TRBD2 (6 bases). This CDR3 is 13 amino acids long. V was trimmed by 2 bases and J by 4 bases, leaving 9 bases between them. CDR3 in DNA: TGTGCCAGCAGTTTACTAGCGTCGTACGAGCAGTACTTC. Its protein is CASSLLASYEQYF.

The sample holds a few counts of this clone. This sequence joins TRBV7-8 and TRBJ2-1; no definite D call. The CDR3 loop spans 11 amino acids. CDR1 SGHVS and CDR2 FQNEAQ come from the germline V gene. Trimming shortened V by 5 bases and J by 7 bases, and 6 bases separated the two germline ends. The CDR3 spells CASSPFNEQFF. The CDR3 region has the DNA TGTGCCAGCAGCCCTTTTAATGAGCAGTTCTTC. The full variable domain, rest sourced from reference TRBV7-8 and TRBJ2-1, is GAGVSQSPRYKVAKRGQDVALRCDPISGHVSLFWYQQALGQGPEFLTYFQNEAQLDKSGLPSDRFFAERPEGSVSTLKIQRTQQEDSAVYLCASSPFNEQFFGPGTRLTVL.

The chain is built from TRBV5-1 and TRBJ2-7; 7 positions agree with TRBD2. The CDR3 consists of 13 residues. V dropped 3 bases and J dropped 1; count of bases not matched to a gene: 1. CDR1 SGHRS and CDR2 YFSETQ come from the germline V gene. CDR3 DNA: TGCGCCAGCAGCTCACTAGCGTCCTACGAGCAGTACTTC. Encoded protein: CASSSLASYEQYF.

This chain uses TRBV28 with TRBJ2-7, with D unresolved. This CDR3 contains 14 residues. CDR1 is MDHEN, CDR2 SYDVKM, per germline. V lost 3 bases, J lost 5 bases, and 14 bases lay in between. The CDR3 DNA sequence: TGTGCCAGCAGTTTGTGGCCAAGACTCCACGAGCAGTACTTC. It yields the protein CASSLWPRLHEQYF.

This rearrangement joins TRBV5-5 to TRBJ2-7; weak D call: TRBD1 (6 bases). Trimming removed 0 bases from V and 0 bases from J, with 10 bases in between. Germline V gene lookup returns CDR1 SGHKS and CDR2 YYEKEE (reference sequence). The CDR3 contains 15 residues. This chain's CDR3 is CASSLGGRSSYEQYF. The DNA for the CDR3 is TGTGCCAGCAGCTTGGGGGGGCGCTCCTCCTACGAGCAGTACTTC. The entire variable domain, with the rest obtained from reference TRBV5-5 and TRBJ2-7, is as follows: DAGVTQSPTHLIKTRGQQVTLRCSPISGHKSVSWYQQVLGQGPQFIFQYYEKEERGRGNFPDRFSARQFPNYSSELNVNALLLGDSALYLCASSLGGRSSYEQYFGPGTRLTVT.

The rearrangement links TRBV19 to TRBJ2-7; 9 nucleotides line up with TRBD1. Germline-derived CDR1 and CDR2 are LNHDA and SQIVND (reference sequence). The CDR3 is 13 residues long. Unmatched junction bases numbered 3, after V lost 5 bases and J lost 4 bases. CDR3 protein: CASSPGTGYEQYF. DNA of the CDR3: TGTGCCAGTAGTCCCGGGACAGGGTACGAGCAGTACTTC.

This clone has just one count. This chain joins TRBV30 and TRBJ2-1; weak D call: TRBD2 (5 bases). Germline V gene data show CDR1 as GTSNPN and CDR2 as SVGIG (reference sequence). This CDR3 has 13 residues. V lost 0 bases, J lost 4 bases, and 7 bases lay in between. The DNA of the CDR3 is TGTGCCTGGAGTGTCCTAGCTTACAATGAGCAGTTCTTC. Its protein product is CAWSVLAYNEQFF.

The chain couples TRBV6-5 to TRBJ2-5, with 9 bases matching TRBD1. The V gene's germline CDR1 is MNHEY and CDR2 SVGAGI. The ends lost 6 bases at V and 3 bases at J; junction bases unmatched: 2. The CDR3 contains 13 residues. CDR3 in amino acids: CASRGQGKETQYF. The CDR3 DNA sequence: TGTGCCAGCAGGGGACAGGGTAAAGAGACCCAGTACTTC.

V and J are TRBV19 and TRBJ2-4; D perhaps matches TRBD1 (6 bases). The V end lost 6 bases, the J end lost 0 bases, and 15 bases lay between the germline ends. The V gene's germline CDR1 is LNHDA and CDR2 SQIVND (reference sequence). There are 16 residues in the CDR3. The CDR3 bases are TGTGCCAGTAGAGACAGGTCGGGGTTAGCCAAAAACATTCAGTACTTC. It yields the protein CASRDRSGLAKNIQYF.

J is TRBJ2-4 and V is TRBV28, with D possibly TRBD1 on 6 matching bases. The CDR3 totals 16 residues. Germline assignment: CDR1 MDHEN and CDR2 SYDVKM. V was trimmed by 7 bases and J by 0 bases, leaving 16 bases between them. The CDR3 bases are TGTGCCAGCAACAGGGAGCTTTGTCGAGCCAAAAACATTCAGTACTTC. It yields the protein CASNRELCRAKNIQYF. The full variable domain, its missing parts supplied by reference TRBV28 and TRBJ2-4, is DVKVTQSSRYLVKRTGEKVFLECVQDMDHENMFWYRQDPGLGLRLIYFSYDVKMKEKGDIPEGYSVSREKKERFSLILESASTNQTSMYLCASNRELCRAKNIQYFGAGTRLSVL.

The chain carries TRBV5-1 and TRBJ2-2; D remains unclear. This CDR3 has 15 amino acids. V was clipped by 4 bases and J by 5 bases, with 15 bases between them. Germline CDR1 reads SGHRS; CDR2 reads YFSETQ. The CDR3 protein is CASSPEPPWTGELFF. CDR3 bases: TGCGCCAGCAGCCCCGAGCCGCCTTGGACCGGGGAGCTGTTTTTT.

The V gene is TRBV5-1, the J gene TRBJ2-1; TRBD2 agrees at 13 bases. V trimming: 4 bases; J trimming: 8 bases; junction bases outside the gene matches: 6. The CDR3 has 15 residues. Germline lookup yields CDR1 SGHRS and CDR2 YFSETQ. The CDR3 loop reads CASSRRGLAGDEQFF. CDR3 nucleotide sequence: TGCGCCAGCAGCCGGCGCGGACTAGCGGGAGATGAGCAGTTCTTC.

A note on this clone: At one end, the junction sequence differs from germline, possibly due to a read error. This rearrangement joins TRBV7-3 to TRBJ2-1; 7 bases are a match to TRBD2. Per germline, CDR1 SGHTA and CDR2 FQGTGA. The CDR3 loop spans 15 amino acids. The CDR3: CASSVTSARRYEQFF. The DNA of the CDR3 is TGTGCCAGCAGCGTAACTAGCGCCAGGAGGTATGAGCAGTTCTTC.

The chain links TRBV7-3 to TRBJ2-3; D remains ambiguous. The CDR3 totals 15 residues. V was pared by 2 bases and J by 7 bases, with 16 bases between. Germline CDR1 and CDR2: SGHTA and FQGTGA. The CDR3 protein is CASSLGFQNENTQYF. CDR3 nucleotides: TGTGCCAGCAGCTTAGGTTTCCAGAACGAAAATACGCAGTATTTT.

The V call is TRBV5-1, the J call TRBJ2-7; 9 positions match TRBD2. Germline CDR1 reads SGHRS; CDR2 reads YFSETQ. This CDR3 is built from 14 residues. Trimming cost V 0 bases and J 4 bases; bases outside gene matches: 2. CDR3 sequence reads: CASSLDSGRYEQYF. CDR3 coding DNA: TGCGCCAGCAGCTTGGATAGCGGGAGATACGAGCAGTACTTC. Filled out from reference TRBV5-1 and TRBJ2-7, the complete variable domain reads KAGVTQTPRYLIKTRGQQVTLSCSPISGHRSVSWYQQTPGQGLQFLFEYFSETQRNKGNFPGRFSGRQFSNSRSEMNVSTLELGDSALYLCASSLDSGRYEQYFGPGTRLTVT.